These 10 T cell receptor beta chains share one sample of origin, sequenced in a study of blood T cell repertoires in COVID-19. The assay was immunoSEQ multiplex PCR, and TCRdb's table has in-frame clones only and misses some. The table has about 120,000 clones, roughly four fifths seen once. The sequenced sample consisted of peripheral blood. These receptors were obtained from a human donor in a cohort sampled during active COVID-19.

The rearrangement links TRBV5-1 to TRBJ2-7; 7 positions agree with TRBD1. V lost 0 bases and J lost 6; bases outside the gene matches: 9. The germline gives CDR1 SGHRS, CDR2 YFSETQ. The CDR3 sequence is 15 residues long. CDR3 sequence: CASSLVWTGALEQYF. DNA of the CDR3: TGCGCCAGCAGCTTGGTTTGGACAGGAGCCCTCGAGCAGTACTTC.

J is TRBJ2-7 and V is TRBV6-1, with 11 bases fitting TRBD1. The CDR3 has 16 residues. Germline V gene sequence: CDR1 MNHNS, CDR2 SASEGT. V lost 4 bases and J lost 5; bases outside the gene matches: 10. The CDR3 coding sequence is TGTGCCAGCAGTGCCACCCCGGGACAGGGGGTCCACGAGCAGTACTTC. Amino acid sequence: CASSATPGQGVHEQYF.

The CDR3 loop reads CASSLAGQGPEAFF. DNA for the CDR3: TGTGCCAGCAGCTTGGCCGGACAGGGGCCTGAAGCTTTCTTT. The chain uses TRBV5-6 and TRBJ1-1; 9 bases line up with TRBD1. Germline V lookup: CDR1 SGHDT, CDR2 YYEEEE. The CDR3 is made up of 14 amino acids. Trimming cost V 0 bases and J 6 bases; bases outside gene matches: 3.

CDR3 DNA: TGTGCCAGCGGTCTAGCGGGGGTAGATACGCAGTATTTT. It encodes CASGLAGVDTQYF. This chain connects TRBV14 to TRBJ2-3; 10 bases map to TRBD2. The germline CDR1 and CDR2 sequences are SGHDN and FVKESK. V lost 8 bases, J lost 5 bases, and 4 bases stayed unmatched. The CDR3 runs 13 residues.

Only one count was recorded for this clone. The chain links TRBV7-9 to TRBJ2-1; 12 bases line up with TRBD2. Per the germline V gene, CDR1 is SEHNR and CDR2 is FQNEAQ (reference sequence). This CDR3 has 17 residues. J gave up 5 bases and V 2 bases, and 7 bases lay outside the gene matches. CDR3 DNA sequence: TGTGCCAGCAGCTTATACCCTAGCGGGGGGGCCGACAATGAGCAGTTCTTC. Its protein product is CASSLYPSGGADNEQFF.

The chain joins TRBV28 to TRBJ2-7, with 7 nucleotides matching TRBD2. The CDR3 sequence is 13 residues long. Per the germline V gene, CDR1 is MDHEN and CDR2 is SYDVKM. V gave up 5 bases and J gave up 4 bases; unmatched junction bases: 5. CDR3 in amino acids: CASSRAGDYEQYF. In DNA form, the CDR3 reads TGTGCCAGCAGTAGGGCGGGGGATTACGAGCAGTACTTC.

The chain recombines TRBV2 with TRBJ1-1; no clear D gene. CDR1 is SNHLY, CDR2 FYNNEI, per germline. Between the trimmed V and J ends, which lost 8 bases and 0 bases, there was a span of 7 bases. This CDR3 spans 12 amino acids. The CDR3 spells CASFGMNTEAFF. CDR3 in DNA: TGTGCCAGCTTCGGGATGAACACTGAAGCTTTCTTT.

This chain links TRBV28 with TRBJ1-2; D is perhaps TRBD1 (6 bases). The CDR3 extends over 14 amino acids. Trimming pared 10 bases from V and 4 bases from J, leaving 19 bases between. Per germline, CDR1 MDHEN and CDR2 SYDVKM. The CDR3 sequence is CATLTGEQGYGYTF. For the CDR3, the DNA is TGTGCCACCCTGACAGGCGAGCAGGGCTATGGCTACACCTTC.

The rearrangement links TRBV5-6 to TRBJ1-2; possibly TRBD1 for D (5 bases). This CDR3 region has 15 residues. Germline loops: CDR1 SGHDT, CDR2 YYEEEE. V shed 4 bases and J shed 4 bases, with 17 bases lying between them. This CDR3 reads CASSRGWGDVYGYTF. The CDR3 nucleotides are TGTGCCAGCAGCCGTGGGTGGGGGGACGTCTATGGCTACACCTTC.

The rearrangement links TRBV10-3 to TRBJ2-1; TRBD1 aligns across 8 bases. CDR1 is ENHRY, CDR2 SYGVKD, per germline. The V and J ends lost 9 bases and 8 bases, in that order; junction bases with no gene match: 15. The CDR3 spans 15 residues. For the CDR3, the DNA is TGTGCCATTTCGTCAGCAGGGGGCTCGTTGGATGAGCAGTTCTTC. Its translation: CAISSAGGSLDEQFF.